A selection of T cell receptor beta chains follows, all from one sample in a study of Graves' ophthalmopathy and Graves' hyperthyroidism. Via MiXCR, TCRdb re-called the multiplex PCR reads, giving one row per CDR3 protein. The repertoire holds hundreds of thousands of distinct CDR3 sequences, with 22% as singletons. Source material: peripheral blood. These receptors were taken from a woman younger than 30 with stable Graves' hyperthyroidism. Some clones in this sample may be carry-over from other donors' samples. Both conserved end residues are part of each CDR3. D genes are given only for firm matches.

v_call: TRBV19; j_call: TRBJ1-1; d_call: NA; cdr3_aa: CASSIPGQWNTEAFF
v_call: TRBV12-3/TRBV12-4; j_call: TRBJ1-2; d_call: NA; cdr3_aa: CASSSTGSSNYGYTF
v_call: TRBV7-8; j_call: TRBJ1-5; d_call: NA; cdr3_aa: CASSLASGVGAGQPQHF
v_call: TRBV10-3; j_call: TRBJ1-5; d_call: TRBD1; cdr3_aa: CAISESGQGWNQPQHF
v_call: TRBV10-3; j_call: TRBJ2-7; d_call: NA; cdr3_aa: CAISDGTSSVF
v_call: TRBV6-5; j_call: TRBJ1-1; d_call: TRBD1; cdr3_aa: CASSYSGTGDAEAFF
v_call: TRBV20-1; j_call: TRBJ1-5; d_call: NA; cdr3_aa: CSARDRQPGNQPQHF
v_call: TRBV10-3; j_call: TRBJ2-2; d_call: NA; cdr3_aa: CAITGVAGTGELFF
v_call: TRBV4-3; j_call: TRBJ2-2; d_call: NA; cdr3_aa: CASSQDKYTGELFF
v_call: TRBV3-1; j_call: TRBJ1-1; d_call: TRBD1; cdr3_aa: CASSQTGTANTEAFF
v_call: TRBV12-3/TRBV12-4; j_call: TRBJ1-1; d_call: TRBD1; cdr3_aa: CASRDFRGPGTEAFF
v_call: TRBV10-3; j_call: TRBJ1-2; d_call: NA; cdr3_aa: CAIRTDVSDGYTF
v_call: TRBV20-1; j_call: TRBJ1-1; d_call: NA; cdr3_aa: CSASALTEAFF
v_call: TRBV27; j_call: TRBJ1-5; d_call: NA; cdr3_aa: CASSFKGNSNQPQHF
v_call: TRBV11-2; j_call: TRBJ2-5; d_call: NA; cdr3_aa: CASSLEAGFQETQYF
v_call: TRBV6-2/TRBV6-3; j_call: TRBJ1-5; d_call: NA; cdr3_aa: CASSNIERTNQPQHF
v_call: TRBV6-5; j_call: TRBJ2-7; d_call: TRBD1; cdr3_aa: CASSNRDSFYEQYF
v_call: TRBV20-1; j_call: TRBJ1-6; d_call: NA; cdr3_aa: CSARDRETGRNSPLHF
v_call: TRBV12-3/TRBV12-4; j_call: TRBJ2-5; d_call: TRBD1; cdr3_aa: CASSFRTGLGETQYF
v_call: TRBV2; j_call: TRBJ1-5; d_call: TRBD1; cdr3_aa: CASSVAQPGQQPQHF
v_call: TRBV12-3/TRBV12-4; j_call: TRBJ1-2; d_call: NA; cdr3_aa: CASSSGDTNYGYTF
v_call: TRBV20-1; j_call: TRBJ1-1; d_call: NA; cdr3_aa: CSAPGFGEVFF
v_call: TRBV5-1; j_call: TRBJ2-2; d_call: NA; cdr3_aa: CASSLVRGNTGELFF
v_call: TRBV12-3/TRBV12-4; j_call: TRBJ2-7; d_call: NA; cdr3_aa: CASRQGSFIEQYF
v_call: TRBV7-3; j_call: TRBJ2-5; d_call: NA; cdr3_aa: CASSPQGAGETQYF
v_call: TRBV6-1; j_call: TRBJ2-3; d_call: TRBD2; cdr3_aa: CASSETLAGNTQYF
v_call: TRBV2; j_call: TRBJ2-7; d_call: NA; cdr3_aa: CASSEFDSKTYEQYF
v_call: TRBV7-2; j_call: TRBJ2-7; d_call: NA; cdr3_aa: CASSLWRAIAYEQYF
v_call: TRBV24-1; j_call: TRBJ1-6; d_call: NA; cdr3_aa: CATSDFIRPGTYNSPLHF
v_call: TRBV24-1; j_call: TRBJ2-2; d_call: NA; cdr3_aa: CATSDWRGAGELFF
v_call: TRBV11-1; j_call: TRBJ1-2; d_call: NA; cdr3_aa: CASSLARGIYGYTF
v_call: TRBV28; j_call: TRBJ1-6; d_call: NA; cdr3_aa: CASSAQLNSPLHF
v_call: TRBV12-3/TRBV12-4; j_call: TRBJ1-6; d_call: NA; cdr3_aa: CASSLPEASPLHF
v_call: TRBV6-2/TRBV6-3; j_call: TRBJ2-5; d_call: NA; cdr3_aa: CAGNWDARTETQYF
v_call: TRBV6-4; j_call: TRBJ1-1; d_call: NA; cdr3_aa: CASSVRGSDTEAFF
v_call: TRBV28; j_call: TRBJ2-2; d_call: TRBD1; cdr3_aa: CASSPGTGTPGELFF
v_call: TRBV7-2; j_call: TRBJ2-2; d_call: NA; cdr3_aa: CASSLPPTGELFF
v_call: TRBV5-1; j_call: TRBJ2-7; d_call: NA; cdr3_aa: CASSPRHGGQSYEQYF
v_call: TRBV10-3; j_call: TRBJ1-1; d_call: NA; cdr3_aa: CAITAGLYTEAFF
v_call: TRBV19; j_call: TRBJ2-7; d_call: NA; cdr3_aa: CASSISRANEQYF
v_call: TRBV6-5; j_call: TRBJ2-2; d_call: NA; cdr3_aa: CASSYGRGGANTGELFF
v_call: TRBV2; j_call: TRBJ2-3; d_call: NA; cdr3_aa: CASSGQGGDTQYF
v_call: TRBV28; j_call: TRBJ2-7; d_call: NA; cdr3_aa: CASWNFYEQYF
v_call: TRBV28; j_call: TRBJ1-2; d_call: NA; cdr3_aa: CASSPTTGWRFNYGYTF
v_call: TRBV11-2; j_call: TRBJ2-7; d_call: NA; cdr3_aa: CASSPAPLRSSYEQYF
v_call: TRBV7-3; j_call: TRBJ2-7; d_call: NA; cdr3_aa: CASSLNSGEQYF
v_call: TRBV6-5; j_call: TRBJ2-7; d_call: NA; cdr3_aa: CASSSPRERKQYF
v_call: TRBV2; j_call: TRBJ2-2; d_call: NA; cdr3_aa: CASNGDPGELFF
v_call: TRBV20-1; j_call: TRBJ1-2; d_call: NA; cdr3_aa: CSAGSYGYTF
v_call: TRBV7-2; j_call: TRBJ2-7; d_call: NA; cdr3_aa: CASSLAWRSYEQYF
v_call: TRBV20-1; j_call: TRBJ2-7; d_call: TRBD2; cdr3_aa: CSAIGTSGDYEQYF
v_call: TRBV2; j_call: TRBJ1-2; d_call: NA; cdr3_aa: CASSPPTANYGYTF